Given below is one TCR beta chain in context. The source of the sample is a study of shared clonotypes between healthy human individuals. The authors split each subset's genomic DNA evenly across several immunoSEQ plates. Template for every sorted-subset replicate PCR totaled around 210 ng DNA, roughly 30,000 T cell genomes. The assay was immunoSEQ multiplex PCR, and TCRdb's table has in-frame clones only and misses some. This table has over 2 million clones, roughly 95% appearing once. Germline CDR1 is MNHEY and CDR2 is SMNVEV (reference sequence). This CDR3 is built from 16 residues. Trimming removed 0 bases at V and 2 bases at J, with 11 bases between.

The TCR was taken from a man between 18 and 29 years old in good health. The sequenced sample was naive CD4+ T cells sorted from blood. As to subset: CD45RA+ positively selected. J is TRBJ1-5 and V is TRBV27; D is perhaps TRBD1 (5 bases). The CDR3 sequence is CASSLSIGAGNQPQHF. The DNA of the CDR3 is TGTGCCAGCAGTTTATCGATCGGGGCGGGCAATCAGCCCCAGCATTTT.